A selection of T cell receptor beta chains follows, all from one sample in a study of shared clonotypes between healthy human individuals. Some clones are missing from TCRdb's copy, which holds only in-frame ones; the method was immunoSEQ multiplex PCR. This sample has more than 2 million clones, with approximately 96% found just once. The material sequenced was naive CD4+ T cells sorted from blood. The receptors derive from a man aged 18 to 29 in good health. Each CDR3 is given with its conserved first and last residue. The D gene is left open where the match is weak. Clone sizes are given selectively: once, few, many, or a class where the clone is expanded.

CDR3aa: CASSWGSSYNEQFF
CDR3nt: TGTGCCAGTTCTTGGGGAAGCTCCTACAATGAGCAGTTCTTC
v_gene: TRBV25-1
abundance: NA
d_gene: NA
j_gene: TRBJ2-1

CDR3aa: CASNIAGFRHSYEQYF
CDR3nt: TGTGCCAGCAATATAGCGGGGTTCCGCCACTCCTACGAGCAGTACTTC
v_gene: TRBV2
abundance: NA
d_gene: TRBD2
j_gene: TRBJ2-7

CDR3aa: CAISGSDTQYF
CDR3nt: TGTGCCATCAGTGGGTCTGATACGCAGTATTTT
v_gene: TRBV10-3
abundance: NA
d_gene: NA
j_gene: TRBJ2-3

CDR3aa: CASSAGQGAYGYTF
CDR3nt: TGTGCCAGCAGTGCGGGGCAGGGGGCGTATGGCTACACCTTC
v_gene: TRBV2
abundance: NA
d_gene: TRBD1
j_gene: TRBJ1-2

CDR3aa: CASSLGQGWTEAFF
CDR3nt: TGTGCCAGCAGCTTGGGGCAGGGCTGGACTGAAGCTTTCTTT
v_gene: TRBV11-2
abundance: NA
d_gene: NA
j_gene: TRBJ1-1

CDR3aa: CASSQGTGNGGYTF
CDR3nt: TGCGCCAGCAGCCAAGGGACAGGAAACGGCGGCTACACCTTC
v_gene: TRBV4-1
abundance: once
d_gene: TRBD1
j_gene: TRBJ1-2

CDR3aa: CASSLGTGGPYEQYF
CDR3nt: TGTGCCAGCAGCTTGGGGACAGGGGGCCCCTACGAGCAGTACTTC
v_gene: TRBV7-2
abundance: NA
d_gene: TRBD1
j_gene: TRBJ2-7

CDR3aa: CAISESAASYEQYF
CDR3nt: TGTGCCATCAGTGAGTCAGCGGCTTCCTACGAGCAGTACTTC
v_gene: TRBV10-3
abundance: NA
d_gene: NA
j_gene: TRBJ2-7

CDR3aa: CASSTGQGYEQYF
CDR3nt: TGTGCCAGCAGCACGGGACAGGGCTACGAGCAGTACTTC
v_gene: TRBV2
abundance: NA
d_gene: TRBD1
j_gene: TRBJ2-7

CDR3aa: CASSSRGISQKLFF
CDR3nt: TGTGCCAGCAGCTCCCGGGGTATTAGTCAAAAACTGTTTTTT
v_gene: TRBV5-6
abundance: NA
d_gene: NA
j_gene: TRBJ1-4

CDR3aa: CASSTVHRGNQPQHF
CDR3nt: TGTGCCAGCAGCACCGTTCACAGGGGCAATCAGCCCCAGCATTTT
v_gene: TRBV7-2
abundance: NA
d_gene: NA
j_gene: TRBJ1-5

CDR3aa: CATKMDFYTGELFF
CDR3nt: TGTGCCACTAAAATGGACTTTTACACCGGGGAGCTGTTTTTT
v_gene: TRBV6-1
abundance: NA
d_gene: NA
j_gene: TRBJ2-2

CDR3aa: CAIRAGQGAHEQYF
CDR3nt: TGTGCCATCAGAGCGGGACAGGGGGCCCACGAGCAGTACTTC
v_gene: TRBV10-3
abundance: NA
d_gene: TRBD1
j_gene: TRBJ2-7

CDR3aa: CASSEKINEQYF
CDR3nt: TGCGCCAGCAGTGAAAAGATAAACGAGCAGTACTTC
v_gene: TRBV10-1
abundance: NA
d_gene: NA
j_gene: TRBJ2-7

CDR3aa: CASSLTGSSTDTQYF
CDR3nt: TGCGCCAGCAGCCTGACAGGGTCTAGCACAGATACGCAGTATTTT
v_gene: TRBV5-1
abundance: once
d_gene: TRBD1
j_gene: TRBJ2-3

CDR3aa: CASSILRANNSPLHF
CDR3nt: TGTGCCAGCAGTATCCTTAGGGCGAATAATTCACCCCTCCACTTT
v_gene: TRBV28
abundance: NA
d_gene: NA
j_gene: TRBJ1-6

CDR3aa: CASSPTHPRVANSPLHF
CDR3nt: TGTGCCAGCAGTCCAACTCACCCCCGGGTTGCCAATTCACCCCTCCACTTT
v_gene: TRBV27
abundance: NA
d_gene: NA
j_gene: TRBJ1-6

CDR3aa: CASSLGPGGPSEAFF
CDR3nt: TGCGCCAGCAGCTTGGGCCCAGGGGGACCCAGTGAAGCTTTCTTT
v_gene: TRBV5-1
abundance: NA
d_gene: TRBD1
j_gene: TRBJ1-1

CDR3aa: CASFNEGTGDYGYTF
CDR3nt: TGTGCCAGTTTCAATGAGGGGACAGGGGACTATGGCTACACCTTC
v_gene: TRBV6-6
abundance: NA
d_gene: TRBD1
j_gene: TRBJ1-2

CDR3aa: CASSQDVQPQETQYF
CDR3nt: TGCGCCAGCAGCCAAGATGTCCAACCCCAAGAGACCCAGTACTTC
v_gene: TRBV4-1
abundance: NA
d_gene: NA
j_gene: TRBJ2-5

CDR3aa: CASRRGREGYEQYF
CDR3nt: TGTGCCAGCAGGCGAGGGCGGGAGGGCTACGAGCAGTACTTC
v_gene: TRBV6-5
abundance: NA
d_gene: TRBD2
j_gene: TRBJ2-7

CDR3aa: CASTPLRGVTEAFF
CDR3nt: TGTGCCAGCACTCCTCTGAGGGGAGTTACTGAAGCTTTCTTT
v_gene: TRBV27
abundance: NA
d_gene: NA
j_gene: TRBJ1-1

CDR3aa: CASSLVQGGAETQYF
CDR3nt: TGCGCCAGCAGCTTGGTCCAGGGCGGGGCAGAGACCCAGTACTTC
v_gene: TRBV5-1
abundance: NA
d_gene: NA
j_gene: TRBJ2-5

CDR3aa: CASSAAGTGVGTLYGYTF
CDR3nt: TGTGCCAGCAGCGCAGCCGGGACAGGGGTTGGGACTTTATATGGCTACACCTTC
v_gene: TRBV7-9
abundance: once
d_gene: TRBD1
j_gene: TRBJ1-2

CDR3aa: CASSALGGGTGNTIYF
CDR3nt: TGTGCCAGCAGCGCGTTGGGCGGGGGGACCGGAAACACCATATATTTT
v_gene: TRBV9
abundance: NA
d_gene: NA
j_gene: TRBJ1-3

CDR3aa: CASSLGQSSGSETQYF
CDR3nt: TGTGCCAGCAGCCTGGGACAGAGTAGCGGGAGTGAGACCCAGTACTTC
v_gene: TRBV5-8
abundance: NA
d_gene: TRBD2
j_gene: TRBJ2-5

CDR3aa: CASSGGSGYGYTF
CDR3nt: TGTGCCAGCAGTGGAGGGTCGGGCTATGGCTACACCTTC
v_gene: TRBV6-1
abundance: NA
d_gene: NA
j_gene: TRBJ1-2

CDR3aa: CASRPRQGNEQFF
CDR3nt: TGTGCCAGCAGACCCAGACAGGGCAATGAGCAGTTCTTC
v_gene: TRBV6-5
abundance: NA
d_gene: TRBD1
j_gene: TRBJ2-1

CDR3aa: CASSEGGSSYNSPLHF
CDR3nt: TGTGCCAGCAGTGAAGGGGGCAGCTCCTATAATTCACCCCTCCACTTT
v_gene: TRBV25-1
abundance: NA
d_gene: NA
j_gene: TRBJ1-6

CDR3aa: CASSQFLLREANTGELFF
CDR3nt: TGCGCCAGCAGCCAATTCCTTTTGCGGGAGGCGAACACCGGGGAGCTGTTTTTT
v_gene: TRBV4-3
abundance: NA
d_gene: TRBD2
j_gene: TRBJ2-2

CDR3aa: CASSLGTAASPLHF
CDR3nt: TGTGCCAGCAGCTTGGGGACAGCGGCTTCACCCCTCCACTTT
v_gene: TRBV5-8
abundance: NA
d_gene: NA
j_gene: TRBJ1-6

CDR3aa: CASSSQGARWPTEAFF
CDR3nt: TGTGCCAGCAGTTCCCAGGGGGCGCGGTGGCCCACTGAAGCTTTCTTT
v_gene: TRBV6-5
abundance: NA
d_gene: TRBD1
j_gene: TRBJ1-1

CDR3aa: CASSTRGLAGLTQYF
CDR3nt: TGTGCCAGCAGCACCCGGGGACTAGCGGGATTGACCCAGTACTTC
v_gene: TRBV9
abundance: NA
d_gene: TRBD2
j_gene: TRBJ2-5

CDR3aa: CASPRGPPHQETQYF
CDR3nt: TGCGCCAGCCCCCGGGGGCCCCCGCACCAAGAGACCCAGTACTTC
v_gene: TRBV5-1
abundance: NA
d_gene: NA
j_gene: TRBJ2-5

CDR3aa: CATASGPGNTIYF
CDR3nt: TGTGCCACCGCGTCGGGGCCTGGAAACACCATATATTTT
v_gene: TRBV10-3
abundance: NA
d_gene: NA
j_gene: TRBJ1-3

CDR3aa: CASSPPGGQGHEQYF
CDR3nt: TGTGCCAGCTCACCACCGGGAGGACAGGGCCACGAGCAGTACTTC
v_gene: TRBV18
abundance: NA
d_gene: TRBD1
j_gene: TRBJ2-7

CDR3aa: CASKFLDDSNQPQHF
CDR3nt: TGTGCCAGCAAGTTCTTGGACGATAGCAATCAGCCCCAGCATTTT
v_gene: TRBV6-5
abundance: NA
d_gene: NA
j_gene: TRBJ1-5

CDR3aa: CASSLQSGKETQYF
CDR3nt: TGTGCCAGCAGCCTTCAGTCCGGAAAAGAGACCCAGTACTTC
v_gene: TRBV7-2
abundance: once
d_gene: NA
j_gene: TRBJ2-5

CDR3aa: CASSAWDRQETQYF
CDR3nt: TGTGCCAGCAGCGCCTGGGACAGACAAGAGACCCAGTACTTC
v_gene: TRBV2
abundance: NA
d_gene: TRBD1
j_gene: TRBJ2-5

CDR3aa: CASSLVVGGYTF
CDR3nt: TGTGCCAGCAGTTTAGTGGTCGGTGGCTACACCTTC
v_gene: TRBV28
abundance: NA
d_gene: NA
j_gene: TRBJ1-2

CDR3aa: CASRDGDMNTEAFF
CDR3nt: TGCGCCAGCAGAGATGGGGACATGAACACTGAAGCTTTCTTT
v_gene: TRBV5-1
abundance: NA
d_gene: NA
j_gene: TRBJ1-1